Given below is one T cell receptor (beta chain) in context. The data originate from a study of blood T cell repertoires in COVID-19. This CDR3 contains 13 residues. The ends lost 6 bases at V and 6 bases at J; junction bases unmatched: 6. In germline, CDR1 is LNHDA, CDR2 SQIVND (reference sequence). The authors' processing: Amplified reference gene primers provided the basis for estimating nucleated cell counts. Method: immunoSEQ multiplex PCR; TCRdb's copy keeps in-frame clones and lacks some. Clonal size and the V and J genes are those of that table, whereas D and trimming came from the DNA. Among around 67,000 clones listed, 70% to 90% were seen once.

Material for sequencing was peripheral blood. The clonotype was recovered from a woman of 80 years or more with acute or convalescent COVID-19. The J gene is TRBJ1-1, the V gene TRBV19; 8 bases agree with TRBD1. CDR3 bases: TGTGCCAGTAGCACCGTACAGGGGGCTGAAGCTTTCTTT. This sequence encodes CASSTVQGAEAFF.